These 21 T cell receptor beta chains were sequenced from one sample in a study of OX40 agonist ivuxolimab in advanced cancers. The protocol used for the library was the immunoSEQ multiplex PCR assay. TCRdb carries this immuneACCESS record with in-frame sequences only. Its versions omit some clonotypes, under half of them owing to an unresolved V gene in the studies checked, with the rest unexplained. The sample table lists roughly 48,000 clones, 75% to 85% of them with a count of one. About 1% of the sample is held by the ten biggest clonotypes. Sequences were derived from CD4+ or CD8+ T cells sorted from blood, sampled in a trial of the OX40 agonist ivuxolimab. These receptors originate from an adult with an advanced solid tumor such as melanoma, head and neck, liver or kidney cancer.

The chain uses TRBV19 and TRBJ2-4; 10 bases fit TRBD1. J lost 6 bases, V lost 9 bases, and 8 bases had no gene match. The germline CDR1 and CDR2 sequences are LNHDA and SQIVND (reference sequence). The CDR3 loop spans 14 amino acids. CDR3 sequence (DNA): TGTGCCAGCCAGACAGGGGGCCGGGGAAACATTCAGTACTTC. Translating it yields CASQTGGRGNIQYF.

The chain recombines TRBV10-3 with TRBJ2-3, with 8 positions matching TRBD2. The germline V gene has CDR1 ENHRY and CDR2 SYGVKD. The CDR3 is made up of 13 amino acids. V shed 6 bases and J 6 bases; nucleotides not matched to a gene: 5. CDR3 residues: CAIRGTSEDTQYF. DNA for the CDR3: TGTGCCATCAGGGGGACTAGTGAGGATACGCAGTATTTT.

The chain is built from TRBV7-2 and TRBJ2-5; D is uncertain. CDR1 and CDR2 (germline): SGHTA, FQGNSA. The ends were cut back, 5 bases at V and 3 bases at J, with 16 bases in the middle. This CDR3 spans 15 amino acids. In DNA, the CDR3 is TGTGCCAGCAGCCATCTAGGAGAAAGGGAAGAGACCCAGTACTTC. As protein: CASSHLGEREETQYF.

The table lists this clone with a count of one. The chain combines TRBV30 with TRBJ1-1, with D maybe TRBD1 (5 bases). The CDR3 runs 15 residues. Germline lookup yields CDR1 GTSNPN and CDR2 SVGIG (reference sequence). V was cut by 2 bases and J by 0 bases, with 13 bases left in between. The CDR3 sequence is CAWSIGLRVNTEAFF. The CDR3 DNA reads TGTGCCTGGAGTATCGGGCTCAGGGTGAACACTGAAGCTTTCTTT.

The CDR3 here is CSVIQGIETQYF. CDR3 sequence (DNA): TGCAGCGTTATACAGGGGATTGAGACCCAGTACTTC. J is TRBJ2-5 and V is TRBV29-1, with 7 nucleotides matching TRBD1. The V and J ends lost 5 bases and 5 bases, in that order; junction bases with no gene match: 5. The CDR3 is 12 residues long. Germline V CDR1 and CDR2: SQVTM, ANQGSEA. Drawing the rest from reference TRBV29-1 and TRBJ2-5, the complete variable domain is SAVISQKPSRDICQRGTSLTIQCQVDSQVTMMFWYRQQPGQSLTLIATANQGSEATYESGFVIDKFPISRPNLTFSTLTVSNMSPEDSSIYLCSVIQGIETQYFGPGTRLLVL.

The V gene is TRBV4-3, the J gene TRBJ1-5; D gene uncertain. This CDR3 comprises 17 residues. Trimming shortened V by 0 bases and J by 2 bases, and 14 bases separated the two germline ends. The germline V gene has CDR1 LGHNA and CDR2 YSLEER. The CDR3 DNA reads as TGCGCCAGCAGCCAAGATACCGGTGGGAAGGGCAATCAGCCCCAGCATTTT. This sequence encodes CASSQDTGGKGNQPQHF.

This clone was detected only a few times. The chain recombines TRBV7-6 with TRBJ2-1, with unresolved D. V lost 0 bases and J lost 3, with 3 bases in between. Looked up from germline, CDR1 is SGHVS and CDR2 is FNYEAQ. The CDR3 contains 13 residues. The CDR3 nucleotides read TGTGCCAGCAGCTTAGCTTACTACAATGAGCAGTTCTTC. Its protein product is CASSLAYYNEQFF.

This chain joins TRBV15 and TRBJ2-3; 7 bases are shared with TRBD1. The CDR3 length is 15 residues. Looked up from germline, CDR1 is LNHNV and CDR2 is YYDKDF (reference sequence). V dropped 1 base and J dropped 7; count of bases not matched to a gene: 8. This CDR3 is CATSRVVGGGYTQYF. The CDR3 nucleotides read TGTGCCACCAGCAGAGTAGTAGGGGGCGGCTATACGCAGTATTTT. Complete variable domain (other parts from reference TRBV15 and TRBJ2-3): DAMVIQNPRYQVTQFGKPVTLSCSQTLNHNVMYWYQQKSSQAPKLLFHYYDKDFNNEADTPDNFQSRRPNTSFCFLDIRSPGLGDTAMYLCATSRVVGGGYTQYFGPGTRLTVL.

About this clone itself: Other DNA sequences of this sample code for an identical CDR3. This chain links TRBV7-6 with TRBJ1-6; no definite D call. The germline V and J ends were trimmed by 4 bases and 10 bases, with 14 bases remaining between them. The germline gives CDR1 SGHVS, CDR2 FNYEAQ. The CDR3 totals 14 residues. The CDR3 region is CASSSTGSRSPLHF. CDR3 coding DNA: TGTGCCAGCAGCTCGACGGGGTCCAGATCACCCCTCCACTTT.

V and J are TRBV6-6 and TRBJ2-3, with a weak D call TRBD2 (6 bases). Germline V gene sequence: CDR1 MNHNY, CDR2 SVGAGI (reference sequence). The CDR3 is made up of 16 amino acids. Trimming took 5 bases from V and 5 from J, leaving 20 bases between them. The CDR3 loop reads CASSHAYPGVVDTQYF. For the CDR3, the DNA is TGTGCCAGCAGTCACGCTTACCCGGGGGTGGTAGATACGCAGTATTTT.

The genes are TRBV6-6 and TRBJ2-1, with 14 bases aligning to TRBD2. The CDR3 is 15 residues long. Germline V gene sequence: CDR1 MNHNY, CDR2 SVGAGI (reference sequence). The V and J ends lost 5 bases and 7 bases, in that order; junction bases with no gene match: 4. CDR3 residues: CASSQTSGGGNEQFF. CDR3 bases: TGTGCCAGCAGTCAGACTAGCGGGGGGGGTAATGAGCAGTTCTTC.

The chain has TRBV6-1 and TRBJ1-4; no clear D gene. The CDR3 covers 16 residues. The germline V and J ends were trimmed by 0 bases and 3 bases, with 11 bases remaining between them. CDR1 and CDR2 from the germline V gene are MNHNS and SASEGT. DNA for the CDR3: TGTGCCAGCAGTGAAGCGCTAGAGGGTTCTAATGAAAAACTGTTTTTT. This sequence encodes CASSEALEGSNEKLFF.

This clone was detected only a few times. V gene TRBV18 combines with J gene TRBJ2-6; D is unresolved. The CDR3 consists of 14 residues. The V end lost 0 bases, the J end lost 1 base, and 1 base lay between the germline ends. Germline values: CDR1 KGHSH, CDR2 LQKENI. In nucleotides, the CDR3 is TGTGCCAGCTCACCACCGTCTGGGGCCAACGTCCTGACTTTC. It translates to CASSPPSGANVLTF.

The chain uses TRBV7-2 and TRBJ2-5; 10 nucleotides align to TRBD1. Germline CDR1 reads SGHTA; CDR2 reads FQGNSA. With V trimmed by 0 bases and J by 3 bases, 1 base remained unmatched. The CDR3 has 15 amino acids. CDR3: CASSLAGTGEETQYF. The CDR3 nucleotides read TGTGCCAGCAGCTTAGCCGGGACAGGGGAAGAGACCCAGTACTTC.

This chain connects TRBV6-5 to TRBJ1-3, with D tentatively TRBD1 (6 bases). There are 15 residues in the CDR3. The V and J ends lost 0 bases and 4 bases respectively, with 10 bases between them. The germline V gene encodes CDR1 MNHEY and CDR2 SVGAGI. The chain's CDR3 is CASSYSQGQGNTIYF. The DNA of the CDR3 is TGTGCCAGCAGTTACTCCCAGGGGCAAGGAAACACCATATATTTT.

The genes are TRBV7-8 and TRBJ1-5; TRBD1 matches 7 bases. Germline V lookup: CDR1 SGHVS, CDR2 FQNEAQ. CDR3 length: 14 amino acids. The V and J ends lost 6 bases and 5 bases, in that order; junction bases with no gene match: 7. The CDR3 reads CASSTDRADQPQHF. In nucleotides, the CDR3 is TGTGCCAGCAGTACCGACAGGGCCGATCAGCCCCAGCATTTT.

The rearrangement uses TRBV4-2 and TRBJ1-2, with 8 bases aligning to TRBD1. Germline CDR1 and CDR2: LGHNA and YNFKEQ. The CDR3 is 15 residues long. With V trimmed by 5 bases and J by 1 base, 6 bases remained unmatched. The DNA for the CDR3 is TGTGCCAGCAGCGCGACAGGGGTTCTTAACTATGGCTACACCTTC. Its protein is CASSATGVLNYGYTF.

With respect to this clone: At one boundary the junction diverges from the germline segment, which might be a read error. The chain has TRBV6-1 and TRBJ1-2; 11 nucleotides match TRBD1. There are 16 residues in the CDR3. Looked up from germline, CDR1 is MNHNS and CDR2 is SASEGT. The CDR3, as DNA: TGTGCCAGCACTGAAGGACAGGGGGCTGGGCGATATGGCTACACCTTC. Its protein product is CASTEGQGAGRYGYTF.

The table lists this clone with a count of one. The chain links TRBV9 to TRBJ1-2; D ambiguous. The germline gives CDR1 SGDLS, CDR2 YYNGEE. V lost 0 bases to trimming and J lost 4 bases, with 13 bases between them. The CDR3 runs 15 residues. The CDR3, as DNA: TGTGCCAGCAGCGTAGACGGGAAGGGCACCTATGGCTACACCTTC. It translates to CASSVDGKGTYGYTF.

J is TRBJ1-4 and V is TRBV7-6, with TRBD1 matching 9 bases. V shed 5 bases and J 10 bases; nucleotides not matched to a gene: 11. This CDR3 has 15 amino acids. Germline CDR1 reads SGHVS; CDR2 reads FNYEAQ. The CDR3 sequence is CASSQTGGLIGKLFF. As DNA, the CDR3 is TGTGCCAGCAGCCAAACAGGGGGCCTGATAGGAAAACTGTTTTTT.

This clone was seen more than once but under ten times. J is TRBJ1-6 and V is TRBV5-1; tentative D call: TRBD1 (6 bases). Trimming left V 5 bases short and J 6 bases short, with 9 bases between. CDR1 and CDR2 from the germline V gene are SGHRS and YFSETQ. This CDR3 has 13 amino acids. The CDR3 DNA follows: TGCGCCAGCAGTTGGACAGCTAATTCACCCCTCCACTTT. This gives the protein CASSWTANSPLHF.